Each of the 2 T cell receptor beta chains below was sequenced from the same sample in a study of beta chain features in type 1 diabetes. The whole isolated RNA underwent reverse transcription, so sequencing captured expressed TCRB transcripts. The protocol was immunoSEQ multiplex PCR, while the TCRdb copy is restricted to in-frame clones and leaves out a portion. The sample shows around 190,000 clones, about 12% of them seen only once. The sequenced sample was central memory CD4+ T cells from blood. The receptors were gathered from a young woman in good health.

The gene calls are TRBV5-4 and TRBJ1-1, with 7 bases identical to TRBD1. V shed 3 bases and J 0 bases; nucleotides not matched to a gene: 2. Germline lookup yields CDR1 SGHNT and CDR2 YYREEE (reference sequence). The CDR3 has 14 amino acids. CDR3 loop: CASSSRGVNTEAFF. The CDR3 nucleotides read TGTGCCAGCAGCTCCAGGGGGGTGAACACTGAAGCTTTCTTT.

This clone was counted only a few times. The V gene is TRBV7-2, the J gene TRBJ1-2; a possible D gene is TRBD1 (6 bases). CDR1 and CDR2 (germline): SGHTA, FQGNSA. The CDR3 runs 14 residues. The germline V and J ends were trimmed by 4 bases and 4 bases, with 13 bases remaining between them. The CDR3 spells CASSSSGTIYGYTF. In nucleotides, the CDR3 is TGTGCCAGCAGCTCTTCCGGGACAATCTATGGCTACACCTTC.